These T cell receptor beta chains were read from a single sample in a study of control samples from healthy donors and cancer patients. Assay used: immunoSEQ multiplex PCR; TCRdb lists only in-frame clones, some missing. The profile shows around 80,000 clones, roughly 93% of them singletons. The material sequenced was blood. These receptors originate from a woman younger than 45 in good health. CDR3s leave out the opening cysteine and the closing phenylalanine or tryptophan. Each record gives: V gene, CDR3 protein.

V gene: TRBV18; CDR3 protein: ASSLPQDVEAF
V gene: TRBV7-9; CDR3 protein: ASSPRTSLVNEQF
V gene: TRBV13; CDR3 protein: ASSSNPGLSGNTIY
V gene: TRBV6-1; CDR3 protein: ASSESPWEAGGYT
V gene: TRBV24-1; CDR3 protein: ATSDTKTGANQPQH
V gene: TRBV7-3; CDR3 protein: ASSFYSGTEAF
V gene: TRBV6-5; CDR3 protein: ASSWDRDRTTEAF
V gene: TRBV28; CDR3 protein: ASTPFGSSYGYT
V gene: TRBV5-6; CDR3 protein: ASSSSRFQLTTEAF
V gene: TRBV29-1; CDR3 protein: SVERPGNTIY
V gene: TRBV7-9; CDR3 protein: ASSQPGLAPDTQY
V gene: TRBV2; CDR3 protein: ASSEPGQGTSPQH
V gene: TRBV18; CDR3 protein: ASSPHPGSNQPQH
V gene: TRBV7-3; CDR3 protein: ASSLTGGQGANYGYT
V gene: TRBV4-2; CDR3 protein: ASRGDYNSPLH
V gene: TRBV9; CDR3 protein: ASSDSRADGNEQF
V gene: TRBV4-1; CDR3 protein: ASSQEQHTDTQY
V gene: TRBV5-1; CDR3 protein: ASSPDSSNEKLF
V gene: TRBV7-2; CDR3 protein: ASSLGLSGANVLT
V gene: TRBV18; CDR3 protein: ASSGGADARREQY
V gene: TRBV19; CDR3 protein: ASSSPGQGEGKLF
V gene: TRBV15; CDR3 protein: ATSRDRAGGSGGAEAF
V gene: TRBV11-2; CDR3 protein: ASSLVGLYGYT
V gene: TRBV7-3; CDR3 protein: ASSPQGGAPEAF
V gene: TRBV5-6; CDR3 protein: ASSFVAAGGTGELF
V gene: TRBV6-5; CDR3 protein: ASSYAGVSNYGYT
V gene: TRBV19; CDR3 protein: ASNRGIGDTQY
V gene: TRBV12-3/TRBV12-4; CDR3 protein: ASSPAGNYGYT
V gene: TRBV6-5; CDR3 protein: ASSWDNYGYT
V gene: TRBV14; CDR3 protein: ASSQVFGDDRYGYT
V gene: TRBV18; CDR3 protein: ASSPGPLPGNTIY
V gene: TRBV5-5; CDR3 protein: ASSLVKGQLNTEAF
V gene: TRBV19; CDR3 protein: ASSMRGQGSTGELF
V gene: TRBV24-1; CDR3 protein: ATSVIRGRGFGTEAF
V gene: TRBV15; CDR3 protein: ATSREKTAYGYT
V gene: TRBV11-2; CDR3 protein: ASSQTSKSSYNSPLH
V gene: TRBV6-1; CDR3 protein: ASSDGPSLH
V gene: TRBV28; CDR3 protein: ASRTYTEAF
V gene: TRBV5-6; CDR3 protein: ASSLATGSSYNEQF
V gene: TRBV30; CDR3 protein: AWRPWRGASSYNSPLH
V gene: TRBV7-9; CDR3 protein: ASSSDRDRGHQPQH
V gene: TRBV7-2; CDR3 protein: ASSHPANTGELF
V gene: TRBV27; CDR3 protein: ASRPLAGGPQETQY
V gene: TRBV19; CDR3 protein: ASSMTKGFSGNTIY
V gene: TRBV6-5; CDR3 protein: ASRPVGGVETQY
V gene: TRBV30; CDR3 protein: AWTRAQGYEQY
V gene: TRBV5-1; CDR3 protein: ASSQDTSGAGDEQF
V gene: TRBV10-3; CDR3 protein: ASGGGPTDTQY
V gene: TRBV20-1; CDR3 protein: SAIENTEAF